This T cell receptor (beta chain) was retrieved from a study of CD8 T cells in Susac syndrome. It was with random hexamers that roughly 0.45 to 1 ug RNA was reverse transcribed. MiXCR, applied by TCRdb to the immunoSEQ multiplex PCR reads, yields one record per CDR3 protein. The table records under 200,000 distinct CDR3 sequences, approximately 96% of them present only once. The CDR3 is 12 amino acids. Per germline, CDR1 SGHTA and CDR2 FQGNSA. Trimming cost V 6 bases and J 5 bases, with 5 bases left between them. The gene calls are TRBV7-2 and TRBJ1-6; no reliable D call. This TCR came from a human donor in good health. Sequencing used CD4+ T cells from PBMCs. As DNA, the CDR3 is TGTGCCAGCAGTATGAATAATTCACCCCTCCACTTT. It codes for CASSMNNSPLHF. Based on the CDR3 plus reference TRBV7-2 and TRBJ1-6, the full variable domain is GAGVSQSPSNKVTEKGKDVELRCDPISGHTALYWYRQSLGQGLEFLIYFQGNSAPDKSGLPSDRFSAERTGGSVSTLTIQRTQQEDSAVYLCASSMNNSPLHFGNGTRLTVT.